The TCR beta chain under discussion was sequenced for a study of T cell responses to AZD1222 COVID-19 vaccine. Study results and caveats: Reports say nearly half of spike-specific TCRs go after unmutated variant regions. Baseline serology detected seropositivity in only six or seven AZD1222 recipients. Repertoire sampling happened only post peak T cell response.

Trimming stripped 8 bases from V and 0 bases from J, with 16 bases between. This CDR3 region has 15 residues. Germline V lookup: CDR1 ENHRY, CDR2 SYGVKD. Comment on this clone: The antigen remains undetermined.

Here immunoSEQ multiplex PCR was the method, and the copy in TCRdb shows in-frame clones only, minus some. The repertoire holds 55,000 to 65,000 clones, with approximately 80% as singletons. This clonotype originated in an adult who received the AZD1222 COVID-19 vaccine. The V call is TRBV10-3, the J call TRBJ1-1, with D uncertain. The sequences come from peripheral blood, collected 28 days after the second AZD1222 dose. The CDR3 loop reads CAIGTSGRMNTEAFF. CDR3 nucleotides: TGTGCCATCGGTACTAGTGGACGGATGAACACTGAAGCTTTCTTT.